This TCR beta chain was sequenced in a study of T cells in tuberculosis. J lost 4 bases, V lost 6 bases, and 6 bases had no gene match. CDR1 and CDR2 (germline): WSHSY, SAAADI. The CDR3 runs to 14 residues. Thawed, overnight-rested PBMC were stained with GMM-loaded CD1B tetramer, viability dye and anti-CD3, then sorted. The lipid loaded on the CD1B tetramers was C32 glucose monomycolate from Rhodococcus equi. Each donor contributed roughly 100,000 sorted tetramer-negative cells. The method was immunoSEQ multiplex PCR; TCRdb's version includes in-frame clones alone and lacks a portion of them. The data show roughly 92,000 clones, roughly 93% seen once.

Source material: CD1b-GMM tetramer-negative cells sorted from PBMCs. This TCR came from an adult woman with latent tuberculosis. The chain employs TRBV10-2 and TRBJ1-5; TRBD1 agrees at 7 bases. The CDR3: CASRGGTANQPQHF. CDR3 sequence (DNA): TGCGCCAGCAGAGGGGGCACAGCAAATCAGCCCCAGCATTTT.